The 3 T cell receptor beta chains reported below all come from one sample, sequenced in a study of cytotoxic CD8 clonotypes in ibrutinib-treated CLL. Produced via immunoSEQ multiplex PCR; TCRdb's table is partial and in-frame only. The data hold roughly 150,000 clones, with about 80% observed a single time. Sequenced here: PBMCs, sampled after 24 months of ibrutinib treatment. Source of these receptors: a human donor with chronic lymphocytic leukemia.

The chain has TRBV29-1 and TRBJ1-5; possibly TRBD1 for D (5 bases). The length of the CDR3 is 14 residues. The V end lost 6 bases, the J end lost 2 bases, and 14 bases lay between the germline ends. Germline V CDR1 and CDR2: SQVTM, ANQGSEA. The CDR3 loop is CSVTQGRGNQPQHF. CDR3 in DNA: TGCAGCGTAACCCAGGGTAGGGGCAATCAGCCCCAGCATTTT.

This clone was counted a single time. The V call is TRBV5-1, the J call TRBJ2-3; 9 bases map to TRBD1. V shed 3 bases and J 1 base; nucleotides not matched to a gene: 3. CDR1 SGHRS and CDR2 YFSETQ come from the germline V gene. The CDR3 covers 15 residues. For the CDR3, the DNA is TGCGCCAGCAGCTCAAGACAGGGGGGCACAGATACGCAGTATTTT. Translated, it gives CASSSRQGGTDTQYF.

The table lists this clone with a few counts. The chain links TRBV18 to TRBJ2-7, with 9 nucleotides matching TRBD1. Germline CDR1 and CDR2: KGHSH and LQKENI. The CDR3 consists of 17 residues. Trimming took 2 bases from V and 3 from J; bases not matched to a gene: 11. CDR3 residues: CASSPTTLGTGSYEQYF. DNA of the CDR3: TGTGCCAGCTCACCAACAACCCTCGGGACAGGGAGCTACGAGCAGTACTTC.